This T cell receptor (beta chain) was sequenced in a study of response to subunit inactivated influenza vaccine. V trimming: 5 bases; J trimming: 5 bases; junction bases outside the gene matches: 9. This CDR3 comprises 15 residues. CDR1 and CDR2 (germline): LNHNV, YYDKDF (reference sequence). MiXCR, applied by TCRdb to the RT-PCR reads, yields one record per CDR3 protein. The data hold about 520,000 distinct CDR3 sequences, with more than 7% observed a single time. In the case of this clonotype: Its antigen is currently unknown.

Overall study findings and caveats: There was a suggestion from the authors that each seasonal influenza vaccination recruits few new T cells.

The clonotype was recovered from a man aged 45 to 75 who received an inactivated influenza vaccine. This chain links TRBV15 with TRBJ2-1, with 7 nucleotides matching TRBD2. This specimen was PBMCs from blood, taken less than 25 months after vaccination. The DNA for the CDR3 is TGTGCCACCAGCCCAGAGGGCGGGAGTGACAATGAGCAGTTCTTC. Translated: CATSPEGGSDNEQFF.